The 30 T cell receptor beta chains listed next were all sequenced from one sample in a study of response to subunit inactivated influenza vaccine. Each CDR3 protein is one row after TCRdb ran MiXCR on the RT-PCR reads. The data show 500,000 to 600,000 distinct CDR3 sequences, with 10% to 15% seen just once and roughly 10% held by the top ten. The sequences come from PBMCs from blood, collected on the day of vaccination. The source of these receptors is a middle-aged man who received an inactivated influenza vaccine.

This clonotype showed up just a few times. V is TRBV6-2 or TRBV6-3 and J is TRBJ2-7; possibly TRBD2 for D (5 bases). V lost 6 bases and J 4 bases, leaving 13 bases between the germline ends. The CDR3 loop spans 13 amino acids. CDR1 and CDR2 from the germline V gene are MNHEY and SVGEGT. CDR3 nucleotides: TGTGCCAGCAGCCACCTAGGGAGATACGAGCAGTACTTC. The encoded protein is CASSHLGRYEQYF.

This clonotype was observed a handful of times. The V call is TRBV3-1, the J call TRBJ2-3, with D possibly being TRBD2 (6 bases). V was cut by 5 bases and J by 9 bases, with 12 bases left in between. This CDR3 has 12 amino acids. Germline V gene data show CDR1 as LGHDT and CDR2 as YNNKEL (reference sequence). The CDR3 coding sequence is TGTGCCAGCAGCACGACTAGTATGACGCAGTATTTT. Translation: CASSTTSMTQYF.

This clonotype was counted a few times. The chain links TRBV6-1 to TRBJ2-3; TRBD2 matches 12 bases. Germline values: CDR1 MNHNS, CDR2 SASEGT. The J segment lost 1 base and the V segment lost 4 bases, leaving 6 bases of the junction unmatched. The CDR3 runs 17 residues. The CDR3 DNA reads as TGTGCCAGCAGTGGGACTAGCGGGGAGTGGGGCACAGATACGCAGTATTTT. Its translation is CASSGTSGEWGTDTQYF.

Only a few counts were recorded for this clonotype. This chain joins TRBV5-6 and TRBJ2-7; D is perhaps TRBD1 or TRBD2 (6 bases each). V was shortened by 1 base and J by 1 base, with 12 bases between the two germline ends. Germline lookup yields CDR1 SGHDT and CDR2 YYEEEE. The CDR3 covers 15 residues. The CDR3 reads CASSLRRGGSYEQYF. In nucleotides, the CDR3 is TGTGCCAGCAGCTTGCGCAGGGGAGGATCCTACGAGCAGTACTTC.

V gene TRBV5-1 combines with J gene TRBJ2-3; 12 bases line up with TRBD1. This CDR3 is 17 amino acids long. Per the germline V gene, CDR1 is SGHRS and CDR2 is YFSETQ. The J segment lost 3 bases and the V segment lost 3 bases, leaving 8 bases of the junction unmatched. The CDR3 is CASSSGQGAPRTDTQYF. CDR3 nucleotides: TGCGCCAGCAGCTCGGGACAGGGGGCGCCAAGGACAGATACGCAGTATTTT.

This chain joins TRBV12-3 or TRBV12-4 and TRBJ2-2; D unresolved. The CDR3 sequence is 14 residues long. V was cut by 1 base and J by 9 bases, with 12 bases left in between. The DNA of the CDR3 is TGTGCCAGCAGTTTAGACAGCCTAGGGAGGGAGCTGTTTTTT. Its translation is CASSLDSLGRELFF.

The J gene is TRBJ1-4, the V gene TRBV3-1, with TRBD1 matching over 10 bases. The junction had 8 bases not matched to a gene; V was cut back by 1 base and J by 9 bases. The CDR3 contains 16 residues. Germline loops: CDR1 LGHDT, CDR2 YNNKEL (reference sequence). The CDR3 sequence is CASSQGARQGAKKLFF. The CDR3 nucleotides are TGTGCCAGCAGCCAAGGGGCCAGACAGGGGGCCAAAAAACTGTTTTTT. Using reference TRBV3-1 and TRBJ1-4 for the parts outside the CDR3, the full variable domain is DTAVSQTPKYLVTQMGNDKSIKCEQNLGHDTMYWYKQDSKKFLKIMFSYNNKELIINETVPNRFSPKSPDKAHLNLHINSLELGDSAVYFCASSQGARQGAKKLFFGSGTQLSVL.

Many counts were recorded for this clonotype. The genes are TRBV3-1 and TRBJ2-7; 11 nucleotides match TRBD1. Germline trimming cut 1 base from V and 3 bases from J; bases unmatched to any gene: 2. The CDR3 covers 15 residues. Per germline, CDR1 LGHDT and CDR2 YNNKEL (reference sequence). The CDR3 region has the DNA TGTGCCAGCAGCCAAGGGACAGGGGGCTACTACGAGCAGTACTTC. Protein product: CASSQGTGGYYEQYF.

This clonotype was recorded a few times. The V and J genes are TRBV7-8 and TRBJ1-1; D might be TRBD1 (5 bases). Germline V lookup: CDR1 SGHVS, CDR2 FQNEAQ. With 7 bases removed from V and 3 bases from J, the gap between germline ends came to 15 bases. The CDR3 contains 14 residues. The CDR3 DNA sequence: TGTGCCAGCACCGAAGGGGTAGGGGACACTGAAGCTTTCTTT. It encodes CASTEGVGDTEAFF.

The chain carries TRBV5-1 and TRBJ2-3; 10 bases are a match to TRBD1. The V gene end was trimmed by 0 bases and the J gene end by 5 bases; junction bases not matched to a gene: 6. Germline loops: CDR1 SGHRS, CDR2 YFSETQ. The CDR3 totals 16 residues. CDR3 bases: TGCGCCAGCAGCTTGGCCGACAGGGGGCCGGGAGATACGCAGTATTTT. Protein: CASSLADRGPGDTQYF. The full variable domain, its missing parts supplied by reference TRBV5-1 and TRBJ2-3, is KAGVTQTPRYLIKTRGQQVTLSCSPISGHRSVSWYQQTPGQGLQFLFEYFSETQRNKGNFPGRFSGRQFSNSRSEMNVSTLELGDSALYLCASSLADRGPGDTQYFGPGTRLTVL.

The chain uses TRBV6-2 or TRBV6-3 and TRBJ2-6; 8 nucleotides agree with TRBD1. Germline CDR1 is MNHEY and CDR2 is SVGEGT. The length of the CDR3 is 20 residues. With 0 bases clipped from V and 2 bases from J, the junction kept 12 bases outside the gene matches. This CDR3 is CASSYSSGQDFITGANVLTF. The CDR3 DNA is TGTGCCAGCAGTTACTCGTCGGGACAGGACTTCATCACTGGGGCCAACGTCCTGACTTTC.

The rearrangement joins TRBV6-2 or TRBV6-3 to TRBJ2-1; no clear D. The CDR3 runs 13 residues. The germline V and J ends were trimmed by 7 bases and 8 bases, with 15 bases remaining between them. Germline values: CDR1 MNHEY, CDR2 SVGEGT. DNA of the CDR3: TGTGCCAGCACCCGGCTCGCCCTGTATGAGCAGTTCTTC. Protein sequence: CASTRLALYEQFF.

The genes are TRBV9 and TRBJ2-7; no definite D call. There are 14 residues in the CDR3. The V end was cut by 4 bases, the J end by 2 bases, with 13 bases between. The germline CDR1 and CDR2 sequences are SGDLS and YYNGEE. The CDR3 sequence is CASSPSARAYEQYF. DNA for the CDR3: TGTGCCAGCAGCCCCTCAGCCAGAGCCTACGAGCAGTACTTC.

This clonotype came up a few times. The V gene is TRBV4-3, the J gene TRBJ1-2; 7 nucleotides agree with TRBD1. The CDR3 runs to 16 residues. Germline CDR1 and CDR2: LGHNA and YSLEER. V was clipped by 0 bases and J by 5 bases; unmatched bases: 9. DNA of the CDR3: TGCGCCAGCAGCCAAGAGGAGGGGGCGGTCGTTTATGGCTACACCTTC. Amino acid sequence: CASSQEEGAVVYGYTF.

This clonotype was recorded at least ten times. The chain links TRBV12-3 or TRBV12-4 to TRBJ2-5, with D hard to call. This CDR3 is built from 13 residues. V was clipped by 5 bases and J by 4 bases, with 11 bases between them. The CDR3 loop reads CASSTYRRETQYF. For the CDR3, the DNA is TGTGCCAGCAGTACATATCGGAGAGAGACCCAGTACTTC.

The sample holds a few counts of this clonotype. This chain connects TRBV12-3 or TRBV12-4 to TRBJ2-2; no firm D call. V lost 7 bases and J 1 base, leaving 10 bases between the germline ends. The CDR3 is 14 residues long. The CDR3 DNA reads TGTGCCAGCACCCTTACTGAGAACACCGGGGAGCTGTTTTTT. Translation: CASTLTENTGELFF.

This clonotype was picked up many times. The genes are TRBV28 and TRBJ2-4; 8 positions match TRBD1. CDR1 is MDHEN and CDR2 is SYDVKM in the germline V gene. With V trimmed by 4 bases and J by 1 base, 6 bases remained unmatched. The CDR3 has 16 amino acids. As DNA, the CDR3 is TGTGCCAGCAGTTCCGGACAGGGACTGGCCAAAAACATTCAGTACTTC. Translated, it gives CASSSGQGLAKNIQYF.

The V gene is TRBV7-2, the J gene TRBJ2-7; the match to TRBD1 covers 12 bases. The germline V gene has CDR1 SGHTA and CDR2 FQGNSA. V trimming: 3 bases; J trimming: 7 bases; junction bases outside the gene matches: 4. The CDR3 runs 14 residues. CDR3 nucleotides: TGTGCCAGCAGCTTCCGGGACAGGGGGCTAGAGCAGTACTTC. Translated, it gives CASSFRDRGLEQYF. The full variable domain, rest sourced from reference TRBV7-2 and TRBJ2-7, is GAGVSQSPSNKVTEKGKDVELRCDPISGHTALYWYRQSLGQGLEFLIYFQGNSAPDKSGLPSDRFSAERTGGSVSTLTIQRTQQEDSAVYLCASSFRDRGLEQYFGPGTRLTVT.

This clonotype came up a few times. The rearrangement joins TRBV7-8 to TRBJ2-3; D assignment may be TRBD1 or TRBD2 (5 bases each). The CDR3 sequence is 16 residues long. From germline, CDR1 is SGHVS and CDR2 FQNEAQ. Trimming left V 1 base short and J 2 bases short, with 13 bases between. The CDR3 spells CASSLDEGSHTDTQYF. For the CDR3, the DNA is TGTGCCAGCAGCTTAGATGAGGGGTCCCACACAGATACGCAGTATTTT.

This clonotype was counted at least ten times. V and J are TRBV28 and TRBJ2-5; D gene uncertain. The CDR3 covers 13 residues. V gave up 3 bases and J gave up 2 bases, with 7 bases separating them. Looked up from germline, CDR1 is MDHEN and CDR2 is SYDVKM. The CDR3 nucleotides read TGTGCCAGCAGTTTTTATATACAAGAGACCCAGTACTTC. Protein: CASSFYIQETQYF.

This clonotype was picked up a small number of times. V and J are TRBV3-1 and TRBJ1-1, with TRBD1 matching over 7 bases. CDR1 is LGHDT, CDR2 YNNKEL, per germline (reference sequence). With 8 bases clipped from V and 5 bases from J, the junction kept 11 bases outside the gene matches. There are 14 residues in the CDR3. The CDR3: CASGQPGQITEAFF. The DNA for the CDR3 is TGTGCCAGCGGACAACCGGGACAGATTACTGAAGCTTTCTTT.

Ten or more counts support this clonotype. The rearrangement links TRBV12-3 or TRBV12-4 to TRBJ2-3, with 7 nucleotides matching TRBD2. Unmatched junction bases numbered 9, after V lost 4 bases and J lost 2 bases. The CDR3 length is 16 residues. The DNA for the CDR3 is TGTGCCAGCAGTTCGGGGTGGGAGCGGGACACAGATACGCAGTATTTT. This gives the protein CASSSGWERDTDTQYF.

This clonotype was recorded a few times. The CDR3, as DNA: TGTGCCAGCAGCCAAGACTTTAGCGGGGGTTACAATGAGCAGTTCTTC. Its translation: CASSQDFSGGYNEQFF. The V call is TRBV4-2, the J call TRBJ2-1; 9 nucleotides agree with TRBD2. Looked up from germline, CDR1 is LGHNA and CDR2 is YNFKEQ. V was clipped by 0 bases and J by 4 bases; unmatched bases: 4. CDR3 size: 16 residues.

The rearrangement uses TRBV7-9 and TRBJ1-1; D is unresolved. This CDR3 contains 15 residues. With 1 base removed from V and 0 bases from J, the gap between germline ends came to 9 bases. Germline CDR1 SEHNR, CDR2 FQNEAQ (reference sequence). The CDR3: CASSLGRIMNTEAFF. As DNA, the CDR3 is TGTGCCAGCAGCTTAGGGCGGATCATGAACACTGAAGCTTTCTTT.

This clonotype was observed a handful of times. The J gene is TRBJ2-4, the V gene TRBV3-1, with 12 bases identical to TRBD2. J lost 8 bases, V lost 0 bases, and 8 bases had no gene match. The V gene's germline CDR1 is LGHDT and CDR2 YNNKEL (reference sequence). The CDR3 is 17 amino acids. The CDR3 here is CASSQDGLAGGVDIQYF. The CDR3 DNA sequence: TGTGCCAGCAGCCAAGATGGTCTAGCGGGGGGGGTAGACATTCAGTACTTC.

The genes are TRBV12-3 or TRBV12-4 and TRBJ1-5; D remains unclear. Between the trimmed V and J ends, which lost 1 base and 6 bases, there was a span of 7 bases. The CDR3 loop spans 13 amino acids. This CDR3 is CASSLGSSQPQHF. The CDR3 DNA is TGTGCCAGCAGTTTAGGGTCCAGTCAGCCCCAGCATTTT.

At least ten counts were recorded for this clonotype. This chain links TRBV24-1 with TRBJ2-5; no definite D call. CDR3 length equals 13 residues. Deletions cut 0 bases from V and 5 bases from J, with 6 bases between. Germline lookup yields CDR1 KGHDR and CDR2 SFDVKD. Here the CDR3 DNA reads TGTGCCACCAGTGATTTGCGTGGTGAGACCCAGTACTTC. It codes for CATSDLRGETQYF.

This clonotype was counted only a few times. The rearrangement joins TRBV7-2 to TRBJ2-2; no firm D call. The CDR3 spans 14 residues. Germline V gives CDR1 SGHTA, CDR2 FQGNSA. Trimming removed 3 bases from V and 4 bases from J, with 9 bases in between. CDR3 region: CASSFVSSTGELFF. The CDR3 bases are TGTGCCAGCAGCTTCGTCTCGAGCACCGGGGAGCTGTTTTTT.

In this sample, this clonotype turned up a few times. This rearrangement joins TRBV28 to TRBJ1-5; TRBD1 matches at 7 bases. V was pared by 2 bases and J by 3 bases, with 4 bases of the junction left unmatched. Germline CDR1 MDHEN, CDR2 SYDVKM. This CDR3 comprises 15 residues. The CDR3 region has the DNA TGTGCCAGCAGTTTAATTACAGGGGCCAATCAGCCCCAGCATTTT. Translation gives CASSLITGANQPQHF. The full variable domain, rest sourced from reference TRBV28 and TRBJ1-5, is DVKVTQSSRYLVKRTGEKVFLECVQDMDHENMFWYRQDPGLGLRLIYFSYDVKMKEKGDIPEGYSVSREKKERFSLILESASTNQTSMYLCASSLITGANQPQHFGDGTRLSIL.

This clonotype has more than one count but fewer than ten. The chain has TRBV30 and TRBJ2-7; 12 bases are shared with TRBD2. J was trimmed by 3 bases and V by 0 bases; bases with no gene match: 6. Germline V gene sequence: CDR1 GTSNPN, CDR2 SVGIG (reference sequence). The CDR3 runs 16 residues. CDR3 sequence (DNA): TGTGCCTGGAGTGTCCCTGGACTAGCGGGACGCTACGAGCAGTACTTC. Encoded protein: CAWSVPGLAGRYEQYF.